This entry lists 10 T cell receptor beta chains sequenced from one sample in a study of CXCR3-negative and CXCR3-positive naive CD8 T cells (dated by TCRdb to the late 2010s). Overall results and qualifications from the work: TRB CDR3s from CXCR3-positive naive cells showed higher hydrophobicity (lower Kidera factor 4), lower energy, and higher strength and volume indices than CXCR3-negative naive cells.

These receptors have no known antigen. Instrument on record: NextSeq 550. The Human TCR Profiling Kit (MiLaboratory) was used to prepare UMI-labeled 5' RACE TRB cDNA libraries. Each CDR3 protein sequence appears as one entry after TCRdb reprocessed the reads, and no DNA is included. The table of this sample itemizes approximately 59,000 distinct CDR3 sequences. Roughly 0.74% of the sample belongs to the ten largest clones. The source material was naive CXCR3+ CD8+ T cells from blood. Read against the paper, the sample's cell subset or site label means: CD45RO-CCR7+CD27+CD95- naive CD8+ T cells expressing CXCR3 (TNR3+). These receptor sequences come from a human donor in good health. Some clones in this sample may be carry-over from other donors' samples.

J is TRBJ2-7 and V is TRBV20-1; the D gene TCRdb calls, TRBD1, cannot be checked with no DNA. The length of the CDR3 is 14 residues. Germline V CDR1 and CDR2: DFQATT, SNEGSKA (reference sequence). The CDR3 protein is CSARDDRVSYEQYF.

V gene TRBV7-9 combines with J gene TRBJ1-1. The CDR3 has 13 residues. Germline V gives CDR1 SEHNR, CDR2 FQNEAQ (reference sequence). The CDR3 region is CASSPSGNTEAFF.

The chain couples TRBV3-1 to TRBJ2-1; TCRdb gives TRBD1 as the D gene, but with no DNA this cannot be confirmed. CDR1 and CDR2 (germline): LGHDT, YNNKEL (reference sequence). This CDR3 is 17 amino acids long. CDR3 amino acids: CASSPPTVGTQYNEQFF.

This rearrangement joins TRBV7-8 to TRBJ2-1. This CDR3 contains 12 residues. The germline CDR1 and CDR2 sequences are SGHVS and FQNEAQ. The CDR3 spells CASIEAYNEQFF.

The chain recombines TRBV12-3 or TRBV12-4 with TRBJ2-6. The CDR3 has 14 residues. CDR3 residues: CASSFGSGANVLTF.

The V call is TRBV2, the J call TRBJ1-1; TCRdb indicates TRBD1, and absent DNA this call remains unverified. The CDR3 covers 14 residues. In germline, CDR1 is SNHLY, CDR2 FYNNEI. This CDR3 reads CASTGTGTNTEAFF.

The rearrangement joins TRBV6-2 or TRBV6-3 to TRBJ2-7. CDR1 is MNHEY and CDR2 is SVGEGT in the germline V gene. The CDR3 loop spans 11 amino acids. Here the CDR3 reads CASSYSEEQYF.

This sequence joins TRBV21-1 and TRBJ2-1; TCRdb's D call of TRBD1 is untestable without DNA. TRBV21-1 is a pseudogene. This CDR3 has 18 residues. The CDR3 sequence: CASSPLAGKGSSYNEQFF.

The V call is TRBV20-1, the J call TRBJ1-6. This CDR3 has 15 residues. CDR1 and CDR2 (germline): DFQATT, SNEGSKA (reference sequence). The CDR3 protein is CSARQASSYNSPLHF.

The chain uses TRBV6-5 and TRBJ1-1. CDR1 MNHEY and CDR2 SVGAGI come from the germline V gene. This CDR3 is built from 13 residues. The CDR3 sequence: CASSYSKGSVAFF.